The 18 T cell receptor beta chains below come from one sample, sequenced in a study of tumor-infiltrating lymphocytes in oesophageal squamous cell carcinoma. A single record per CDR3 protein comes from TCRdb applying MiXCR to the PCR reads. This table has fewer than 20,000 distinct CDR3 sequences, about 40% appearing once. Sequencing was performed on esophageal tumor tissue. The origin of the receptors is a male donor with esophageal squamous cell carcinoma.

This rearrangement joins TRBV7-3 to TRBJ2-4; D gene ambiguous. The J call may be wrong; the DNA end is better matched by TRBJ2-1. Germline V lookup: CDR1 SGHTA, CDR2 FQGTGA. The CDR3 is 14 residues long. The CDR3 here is CASSPETSYNEQFF. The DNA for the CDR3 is TGTGCCAGCAGTCCAGAGACCAGTTACAATGAGCAGTTCTTC.

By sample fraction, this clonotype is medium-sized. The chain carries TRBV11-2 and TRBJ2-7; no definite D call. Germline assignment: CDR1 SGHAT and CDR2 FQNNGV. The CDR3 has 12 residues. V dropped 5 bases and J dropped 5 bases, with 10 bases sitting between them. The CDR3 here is CASSGTNNEQYF. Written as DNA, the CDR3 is TGTGCCAGCAGCGGAACTAACAACGAGCAGTACTTC.

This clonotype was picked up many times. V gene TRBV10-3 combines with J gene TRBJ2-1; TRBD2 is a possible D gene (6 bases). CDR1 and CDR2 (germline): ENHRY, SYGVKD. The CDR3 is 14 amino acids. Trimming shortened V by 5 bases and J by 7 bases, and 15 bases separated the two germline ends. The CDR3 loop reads CAISSGLLWNEQFF. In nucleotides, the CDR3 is TGTGCCATCAGTTCGGGACTCCTATGGAATGAGCAGTTCTTC.

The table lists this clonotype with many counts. The CDR3 DNA is TGTGCCAGCAGCATAGGACCCTCGTGGGGGCAGTACTTC. Amino acid sequence: CASSIGPSWGQYF. V and J are TRBV5-6 and TRBJ2-7; no clear D gene. CDR1 is SGHDT and CDR2 is YYEEEE in the germline V gene. The CDR3 is made up of 13 amino acids. Trimming shortened V by 4 bases and J by 9 bases, and 17 bases separated the two germline ends.

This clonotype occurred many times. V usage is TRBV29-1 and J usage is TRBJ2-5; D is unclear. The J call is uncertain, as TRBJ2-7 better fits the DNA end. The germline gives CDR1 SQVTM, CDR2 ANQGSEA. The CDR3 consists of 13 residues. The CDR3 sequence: CSVDLNRPIEQYF. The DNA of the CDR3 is TGCAGCGTTGATCTCAACCGTCCTATCGAGCAGTACTTC.

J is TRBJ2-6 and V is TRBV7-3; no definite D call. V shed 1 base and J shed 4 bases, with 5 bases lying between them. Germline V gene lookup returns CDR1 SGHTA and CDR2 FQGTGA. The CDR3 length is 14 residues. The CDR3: CASSLMPGANVLTF. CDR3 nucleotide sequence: TGTGCCAGCAGCTTAATGCCCGGGGCCAACGTCCTGACTTTC.

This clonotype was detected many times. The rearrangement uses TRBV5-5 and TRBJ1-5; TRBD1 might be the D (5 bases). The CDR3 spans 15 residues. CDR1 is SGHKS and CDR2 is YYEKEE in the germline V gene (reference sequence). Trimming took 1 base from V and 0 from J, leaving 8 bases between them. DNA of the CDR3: TGTGCCAGCAGCTTGTTGGGGGGTAGCAATCAGCCCCAGCATTTT. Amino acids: CASSLLGGSNQPQHF. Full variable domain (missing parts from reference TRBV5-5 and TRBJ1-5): DAGVTQSPTHLIKTRGQQVTLRCSPISGHKSVSWYQQVLGQGPQFIFQYYEKEERGRGNFPDRFSARQFPNYSSELNVNALLLGDSALYLCASSLLGGSNQPQHFGDGTRLSIL.

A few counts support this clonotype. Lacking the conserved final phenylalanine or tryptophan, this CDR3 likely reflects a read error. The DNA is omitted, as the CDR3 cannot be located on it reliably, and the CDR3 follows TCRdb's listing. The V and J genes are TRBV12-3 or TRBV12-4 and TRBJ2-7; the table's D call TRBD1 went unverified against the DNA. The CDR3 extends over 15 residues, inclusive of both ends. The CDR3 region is CASSWTGSYGYTFGS.

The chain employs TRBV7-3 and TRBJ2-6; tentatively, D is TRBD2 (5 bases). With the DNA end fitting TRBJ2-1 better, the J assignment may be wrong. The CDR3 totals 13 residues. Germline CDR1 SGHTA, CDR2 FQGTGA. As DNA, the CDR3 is TGTGCCAGCAGCTTAATAGGCACTAGTGAGCAGTTCTTC. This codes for CASSLIGTSEQFF.

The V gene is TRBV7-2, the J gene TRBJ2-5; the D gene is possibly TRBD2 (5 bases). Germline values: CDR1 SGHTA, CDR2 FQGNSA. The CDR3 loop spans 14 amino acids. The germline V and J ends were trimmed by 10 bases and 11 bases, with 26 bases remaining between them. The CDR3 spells CANIERTFYNEQYF. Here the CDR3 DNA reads TGTGCCAACATCGAGCGGACCTTCTACAATGAGCAGTACTTC. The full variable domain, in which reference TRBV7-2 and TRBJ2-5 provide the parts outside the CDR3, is GAGVSQSPSNKVTEKGKDVELRCDPISGHTALYWYRQSLGQGLEFLIYFQGNSAPDKSGLPSDRFSAERTGGSVSTLTIQRTQQEDSAVYLCANIERTFYNEQYFGPGTRLLVL.

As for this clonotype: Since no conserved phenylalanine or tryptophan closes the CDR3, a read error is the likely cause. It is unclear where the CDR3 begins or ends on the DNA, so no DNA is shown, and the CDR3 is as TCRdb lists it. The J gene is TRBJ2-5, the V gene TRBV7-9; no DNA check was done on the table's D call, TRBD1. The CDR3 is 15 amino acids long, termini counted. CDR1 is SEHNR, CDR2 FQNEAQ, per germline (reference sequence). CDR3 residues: CASNPGQNRPLHFGN.

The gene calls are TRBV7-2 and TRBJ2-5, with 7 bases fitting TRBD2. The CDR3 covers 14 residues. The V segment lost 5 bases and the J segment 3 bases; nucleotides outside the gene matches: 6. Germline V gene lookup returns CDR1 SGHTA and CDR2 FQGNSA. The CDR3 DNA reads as TGTGCCAGCAGCCCCGAGGGAGGGAAAGAGACCCAGTACTTC. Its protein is CASSPEGGKETQYF. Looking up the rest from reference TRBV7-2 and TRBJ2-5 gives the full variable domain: GAGVSQSPSNKVTEKGKDVELRCDPISGHTALYWYRQSLGQGLEFLIYFQGNSAPDKSGLPSDRFSAERTGGSVSTLTIQRTQQEDSAVYLCASSPEGGKETQYFGPGTRLLVL.

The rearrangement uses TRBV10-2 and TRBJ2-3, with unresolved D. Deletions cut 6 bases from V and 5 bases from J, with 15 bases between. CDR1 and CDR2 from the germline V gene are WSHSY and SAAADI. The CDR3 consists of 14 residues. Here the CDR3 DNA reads TGCGCCAGCAGCCACCGGCAAAACCGAGATACGCAGTATTTT. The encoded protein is CASSHRQNRDTQYF.

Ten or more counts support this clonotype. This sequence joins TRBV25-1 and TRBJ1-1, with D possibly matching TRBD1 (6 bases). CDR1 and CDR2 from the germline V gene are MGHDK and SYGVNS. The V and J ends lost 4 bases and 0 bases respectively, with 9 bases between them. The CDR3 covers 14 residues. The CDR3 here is CASSGGQMNTEAFF. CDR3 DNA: TGTGCCAGCAGTGGGGGACAAATGAACACTGAAGCTTTCTTT.

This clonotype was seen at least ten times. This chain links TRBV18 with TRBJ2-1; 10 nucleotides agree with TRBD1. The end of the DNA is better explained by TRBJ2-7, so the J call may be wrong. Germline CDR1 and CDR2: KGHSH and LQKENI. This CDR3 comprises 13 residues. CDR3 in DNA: TGTGCCAGCTCCCGGGACAGGGGTTACGAGCAGTACTTC. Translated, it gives CASSRDRGYEQYF.

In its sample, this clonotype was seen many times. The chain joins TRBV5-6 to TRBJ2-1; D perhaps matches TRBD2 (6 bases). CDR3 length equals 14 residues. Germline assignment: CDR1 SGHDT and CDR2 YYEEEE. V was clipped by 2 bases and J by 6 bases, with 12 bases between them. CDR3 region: CASSFGGPSNEQFF. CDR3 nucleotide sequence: TGTGCCAGCAGCTTCGGGGGACCCAGCAATGAGCAGTTCTTC. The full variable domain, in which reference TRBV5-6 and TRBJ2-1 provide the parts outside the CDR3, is DAGVTQSPTHLIKTRGQQVTLRCSPKSGHDTVSWYQQALGQGPQFIFQYYEEEERQRGNFPDRFSGHQFPNYSSELNVNALLLGDSALYLCASSFGGPSNEQFFGPGTRLTVL.

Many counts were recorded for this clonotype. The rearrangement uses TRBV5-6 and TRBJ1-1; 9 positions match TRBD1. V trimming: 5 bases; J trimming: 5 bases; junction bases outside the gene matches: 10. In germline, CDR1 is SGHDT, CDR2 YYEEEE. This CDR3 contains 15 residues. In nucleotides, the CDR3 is TGTGCCAGCAGTTCCTCCGGGACAGGGAGGACTGAAGCTTTCTTT. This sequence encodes CASSSSGTGRTEAFF.

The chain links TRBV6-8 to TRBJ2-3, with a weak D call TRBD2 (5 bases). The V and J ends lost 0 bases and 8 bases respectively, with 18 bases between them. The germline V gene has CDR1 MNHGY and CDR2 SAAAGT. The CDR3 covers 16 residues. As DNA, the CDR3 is TGTGCCAGCAGTTACTCGACTCCTAGCCAAGGCGGTACGCAGTATTTT. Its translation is CASSYSTPSQGGTQYF.